One sample yielded the 20 T cell receptor beta chains listed below, sequenced in a study of identical twins. TCRdb re-called the 5' RACE reads with MiXCR, one entry per CDR3 protein. The sample holds roughly 260,000 distinct CDR3 sequences, 11% to 15% seen once. The specimen sequenced was memory (CD45RO+) T cells sorted from blood. Receptors originate from a woman under 30 in good health.

This rearrangement joins TRBV6-5 to TRBJ2-4; 7 bases are shared with TRBD1. J gave up 0 bases and V 2 bases, and 10 bases lay outside the gene matches. The CDR3 is 18 residues long. Germline V gene data show CDR1 as MNHEY and CDR2 as SVGAGI. The DNA of the CDR3 is TGTGCCAGCAGTTACGACGGAACAGCAGGGGGAGCCAAAAACATTCAGTACTTC. Residues: CASSYDGTAGGAKNIQYF.

This clonotype came up many times. J is TRBJ2-4 and V is TRBV12-3 or TRBV12-4; 13 nucleotides match TRBD2. V trimming: 8 bases; J trimming: 9 bases; junction bases outside the gene matches: 13. This CDR3 is 16 amino acids long. CDR3 residues: CASCRWTSGSSSIQYF. CDR3 DNA: TGTGCCAGCTGTAGATGGACTAGCGGGAGTTCCAGCATTCAGTACTTC.

This clonotype was counted ten times or more. The chain carries TRBV29-1 and TRBJ2-3, with 8 nucleotides matching TRBD2. V was pared by 8 bases and J by 3 bases, with 10 bases of the junction left unmatched. The CDR3 is made up of 14 amino acids. Per germline, CDR1 SQVTM and CDR2 ANQGSEA. CDR3 nucleotide sequence: TGCAGCTCCTTAACTAGCGGATTAACAGATACGCAGTATTTT. It yields the protein CSSLTSGLTDTQYF.

This chain joins TRBV7-9 and TRBJ1-6; a possible D gene is TRBD1 (5 bases). The CDR3 is 14 residues long. V lost 4 bases and J 6 bases, leaving 10 bases between the germline ends. Germline loops: CDR1 SEHNR, CDR2 FQNEAQ (reference sequence). CDR3 amino acids: CASSSHGGNSPLHF. The CDR3 DNA follows: TGTGCCAGCAGCTCCCACGGGGGTAATTCACCCCTCCACTTT.

The chain is built from TRBV3-1 and TRBJ2-7, with D possibly being TRBD1 (5 bases). The CDR3 length is 11 residues. CDR1 is LGHDT and CDR2 is YNNKEL in the germline V gene (reference sequence). V was cut by 5 bases and J by 7 bases, with 9 bases left in between. The CDR3 coding sequence is TGTGCCAGCAGCGAAGCAGGGGAGCAGTACTTC. Translated: CASSEAGEQYF.

The chain employs TRBV20-1 and TRBJ2-1; 9 positions match TRBD2. The CDR3 extends over 11 amino acids. Trimming removed 7 bases from V and 8 bases from J; junction bases left unmatched: 3. CDR1 and CDR2 (germline): DFQATT, SNEGSKA (reference sequence). CDR3 bases: TGCAGTGGGCGGGGGGGCGATGAGCAGTTCTTC. It encodes CSGRGGDEQFF.

The chain employs TRBV7-2 and TRBJ2-1; 7 bases agree with TRBD1. The germline CDR1 and CDR2 sequences are SGHTA and FQGNSA. The V gene end was trimmed by 5 bases and the J gene end by 9 bases; junction bases not matched to a gene: 7. The CDR3 extends over 13 amino acids. The CDR3 region has the DNA TGTGCCAGCAGCCCCTACGACAGGGCTGAGCAGTTCTTC. This encodes CASSPYDRAEQFF.

The CDR3 sequence is CSARDSRQGNTGELFF. DNA for the CDR3: TGCAGTGCTAGAGATTCGCGACAGGGGAACACCGGGGAGCTGTTTTTT. V and J are TRBV20-1 and TRBJ2-2; 7 bases match TRBD1. Per the germline V gene, CDR1 is DFQATT and CDR2 is SNEGSKA (reference sequence). J gave up 1 base and V 0 bases, and 5 bases lay outside the gene matches. There are 16 residues in the CDR3.

This clonotype came up a few times. The chain uses TRBV10-3 and TRBJ2-7, with 7 bases aligning to TRBD2. The CDR3 has 14 residues. Germline V gene data show CDR1 as ENHRY and CDR2 as SYGVKD. V gave up 0 bases and J gave up 10 bases; unmatched junction bases: 9. The CDR3 bases are TGTGCCATCAGTGAGTCGGGTGAAGCGGGGAAACAGTACTTC. Its translation: CAISESGEAGKQYF.

This clonotype has a handful of counts. The V call is TRBV7-2, the J call TRBJ1-1; D remains unclear. Germline values: CDR1 SGHTA, CDR2 FQGNSA. The CDR3 is 13 amino acids. V dropped 7 bases and J dropped 1 base, with 10 bases sitting between them. Here the CDR3 DNA reads TGTGCCAGCACTGGCGGGTGGAACACTGAAGCTTTCTTT. Amino acids: CASTGGWNTEAFF.

This clonotype was found a few times. This sequence joins TRBV6-1 and TRBJ2-7; D could derive from TRBD1 or TRBD2 (5 bases each). The CDR3 runs 13 residues. The V gene's germline CDR1 is MNHNS and CDR2 SASEGT. Trimming took off 0 bases at V and 6 bases at J, with 9 bases between the two ends. The CDR3 sequence is CASSEAMRGEQYF. DNA for the CDR3: TGTGCCAGCAGTGAAGCGATGAGGGGCGAGCAGTACTTC.

This chain connects TRBV2 to TRBJ2-7; D uncertain. The germline V gene encodes CDR1 SNHLY and CDR2 FYNNEI. V was clipped by 8 bases and J by 5 bases, with 10 bases between them. The CDR3 is 11 residues long. DNA of the CDR3: TGTGCCAGCCTGATGGACCACGAGCAGTACTTC. This encodes CASLMDHEQYF.

This clonotype was counted a few times. This chain connects TRBV11-3 to TRBJ2-2, with D perhaps being TRBD1 or TRBD2 (5 bases each). This CDR3 region has 16 residues. V lost 3 bases, J lost 5 bases, and 16 bases lay in between. Germline V gene sequence: CDR1 SGHNT, CDR2 YENEEA. CDR3 in DNA: TGTGCCAGCAGCTTGCACTATTCTGGGGGAACCGGGGAGCTGTTTTTT. This encodes CASSLHYSGGTGELFF.

V and J are TRBV6-2 or TRBV6-3 and TRBJ2-5; D assignment may be TRBD1 or TRBD2 (5 bases each). From germline, CDR1 is MNHEY and CDR2 SVGEGT. Trimming left V 5 bases short and J 1 base short, with 20 bases between. The CDR3 sequence is 17 residues long. CDR3 sequence (DNA): TGTGCCAGCAGTCGAGCCGCCTCCGGGACCCGCCAAGAGACCCAGTACTTC. Its protein is CASSRAASGTRQETQYF.

The chain couples TRBV10-3 to TRBJ1-1; D is undetermined. The CDR3 has 13 amino acids. Germline CDR1 reads ENHRY; CDR2 reads SYGVKD. Trimming left V 4 bases short and J 0 bases short, with 6 bases between. The DNA for the CDR3 is TGTGCCATCAGTGTAAACGTGAACACTGAAGCTTTCTTT. Translated, it gives CAISVNVNTEAFF.

The sample holds a few counts of this clonotype. This chain joins TRBV20-1 and TRBJ2-3; D not certain. The germline CDR1 and CDR2 sequences are DFQATT and SNEGSKA (reference sequence). The CDR3 length is 13 residues. V was trimmed by 5 bases and J by 6 bases, leaving 15 bases between them. DNA for the CDR3: TGCAGTGCTCCAATAACCCCGGCGGATACGCAGTATTTT. This gives the protein CSAPITPADTQYF.

This clonotype was observed a handful of times. This rearrangement joins TRBV19 to TRBJ2-7; 7 bases match TRBD1. The germline CDR1 and CDR2 sequences are LNHDA and SQIVND (reference sequence). There are 14 residues in the CDR3. With V trimmed by 4 bases and J by 2 bases, 5 bases remained unmatched. The CDR3 sequence is CASSNGRGTYEQYF. CDR3 DNA sequence: TGTGCCAGTAGTAATGGCAGGGGGACCTACGAGCAGTACTTC. The full variable domain, its missing parts supplied by reference TRBV19 and TRBJ2-7, is DGGITQSPKYLFRKEGQNVTLSCEQNLNHDAMYWYRQDPGQGLRLIYYSQIVNDFQKGDIAEGYSVSREKKESFPLTVTSAQKNPTAFYLCASSNGRGTYEQYFGPGTRLTVT.

This chain joins TRBV5-1 and TRBJ1-1, with a weak D call TRBD1 (5 bases). V lost 6 bases to trimming and J lost 7 bases, with 19 bases between them. Germline V lookup: CDR1 SGHRS, CDR2 YFSETQ. The CDR3 extends over 14 amino acids. As DNA, the CDR3 is TGCGCCAGCACCGATACCCGGGGGGTTGTTGAAGCTTTCTTT. Protein product: CASTDTRGVVEAFF.

In its sample, this clonotype was seen a few times. This chain joins TRBV6-4 and TRBJ2-3, with 8 positions matching TRBD2. In germline, CDR1 is MRHNA, CDR2 SNTAGT. The V segment lost 2 bases and the J segment 3 bases; nucleotides outside the gene matches: 7. The CDR3 contains 16 residues. DNA for the CDR3: TGTGCCAGCAGTGACAATATCGGGGGGGCGACAGATACGCAGTATTTT. It specifies CASSDNIGGATDTQYF.

This clonotype was observed a handful of times. This sequence joins TRBV7-8 and TRBJ2-6; D ambiguous. There are 16 residues in the CDR3. The germline V gene has CDR1 SGHVS and CDR2 FQNEAQ. V was clipped by 5 bases and J by 0 bases, with 11 bases between them. Here the CDR3 reads CASSAPGSSGANVLTF. The DNA for the CDR3 is TGTGCCAGCAGCGCGCCTGGCAGCTCTGGGGCCAACGTCCTGACTTTC.